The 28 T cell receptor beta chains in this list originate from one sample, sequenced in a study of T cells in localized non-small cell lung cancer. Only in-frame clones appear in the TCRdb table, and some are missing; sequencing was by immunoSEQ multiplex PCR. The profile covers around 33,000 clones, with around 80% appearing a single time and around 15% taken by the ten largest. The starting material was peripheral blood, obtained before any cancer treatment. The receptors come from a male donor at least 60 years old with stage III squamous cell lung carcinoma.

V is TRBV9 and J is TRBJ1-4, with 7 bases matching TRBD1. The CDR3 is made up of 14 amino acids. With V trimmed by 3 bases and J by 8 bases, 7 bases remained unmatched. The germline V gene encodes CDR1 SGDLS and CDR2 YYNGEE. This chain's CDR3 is CASSATGRREKLFF. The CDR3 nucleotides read TGTGCCAGCAGCGCGACAGGGCGGAGGGAAAAACTGTTTTTT.

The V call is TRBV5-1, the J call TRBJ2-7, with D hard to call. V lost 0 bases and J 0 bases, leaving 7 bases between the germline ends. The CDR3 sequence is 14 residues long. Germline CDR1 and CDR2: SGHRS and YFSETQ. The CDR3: CASSLALSSYEQYF. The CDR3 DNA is TGCGCCAGCAGCTTGGCTTTGAGCTCCTACGAGCAGTACTTC.

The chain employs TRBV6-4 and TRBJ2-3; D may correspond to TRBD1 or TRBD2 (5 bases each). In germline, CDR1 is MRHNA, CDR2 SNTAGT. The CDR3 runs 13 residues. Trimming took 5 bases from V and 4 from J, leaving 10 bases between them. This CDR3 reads CASSRGAADTQYF. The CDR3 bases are TGTGCCAGCAGTCGGGGCGCGGCAGATACGCAGTATTTT.

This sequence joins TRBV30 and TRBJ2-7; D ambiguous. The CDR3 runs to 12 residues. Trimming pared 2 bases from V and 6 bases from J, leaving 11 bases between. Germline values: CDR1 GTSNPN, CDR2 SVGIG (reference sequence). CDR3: CAWSPRKAEQYF. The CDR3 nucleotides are TGTGCCTGGAGTCCTAGGAAAGCCGAGCAGTACTTC. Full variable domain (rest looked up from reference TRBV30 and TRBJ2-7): SQTIHQWPATLVQPVGSPLSLECTVEGTSNPNLYWYRQAAGRGLQLLFYSVGIGQISSEVPQNLSASRPQDRQFILSSKKLLLSDSGFYLCAWSPRKAEQYFGPGTRLTVT.

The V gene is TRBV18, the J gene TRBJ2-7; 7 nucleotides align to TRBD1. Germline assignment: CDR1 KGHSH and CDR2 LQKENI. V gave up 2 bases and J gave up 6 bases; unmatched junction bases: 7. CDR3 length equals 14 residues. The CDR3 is CASSPSGQPGEQYF. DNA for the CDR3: TGTGCCAGCTCACCATCGGGACAGCCCGGCGAGCAGTACTTC.

The CDR3 sequence: CASSSQGDQPQHF. CDR3 DNA sequence: TGTGCCAGCAGTTCACAGGGGGATCAGCCCCAGCATTTT. The chain is built from TRBV6-1 and TRBJ1-5, with 8 bases aligning to TRBD1. The CDR3 is 13 residues long. V shed 5 bases and J 5 bases; nucleotides not matched to a gene: 2. Germline CDR1 reads MNHNS; CDR2 reads SASEGT.

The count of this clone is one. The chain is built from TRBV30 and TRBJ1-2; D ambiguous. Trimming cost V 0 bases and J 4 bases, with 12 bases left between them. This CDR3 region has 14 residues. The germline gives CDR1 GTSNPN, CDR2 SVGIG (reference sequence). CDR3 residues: CAWSVQRPAYGYTF. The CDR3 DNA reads TGTGCCTGGAGTGTACAGCGGCCGGCCTATGGCTACACCTTC.

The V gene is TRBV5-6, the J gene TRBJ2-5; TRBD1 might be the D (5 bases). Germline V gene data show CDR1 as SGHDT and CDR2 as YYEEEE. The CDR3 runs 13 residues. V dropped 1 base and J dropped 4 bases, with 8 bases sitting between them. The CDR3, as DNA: TGTGCCAGCAGCTTGTGGGGCCGAGAGACCCAGTACTTC. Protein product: CASSLWGRETQYF.

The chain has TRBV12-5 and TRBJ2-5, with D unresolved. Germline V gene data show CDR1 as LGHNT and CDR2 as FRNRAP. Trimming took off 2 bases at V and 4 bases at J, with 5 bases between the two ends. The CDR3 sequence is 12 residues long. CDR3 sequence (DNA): TGTGCTAGTGGTTTGTCCAGAGAGACCCAGTACTTC. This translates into CASGLSRETQYF.

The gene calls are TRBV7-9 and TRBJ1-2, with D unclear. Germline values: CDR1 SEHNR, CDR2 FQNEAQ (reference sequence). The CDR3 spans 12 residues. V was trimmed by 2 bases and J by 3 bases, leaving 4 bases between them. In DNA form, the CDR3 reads TGTGCCAGCAGCTTATCGGACTATGGCTACACCTTC. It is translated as CASSLSDYGYTF.

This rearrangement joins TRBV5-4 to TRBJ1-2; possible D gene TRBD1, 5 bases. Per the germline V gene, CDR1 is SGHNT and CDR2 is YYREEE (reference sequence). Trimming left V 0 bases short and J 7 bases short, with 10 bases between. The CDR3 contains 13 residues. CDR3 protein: CASSLAGSGGYTF. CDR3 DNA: TGTGCCAGCAGCTTGGCAGGGAGCGGTGGCTACACCTTC.

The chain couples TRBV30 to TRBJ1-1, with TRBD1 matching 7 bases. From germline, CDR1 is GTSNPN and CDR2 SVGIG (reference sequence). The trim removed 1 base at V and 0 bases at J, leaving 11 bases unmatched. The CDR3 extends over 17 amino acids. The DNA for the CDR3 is TGTGCCTGGAGTGCCAGGCGGACAGGTGGCGTGAACACTGAAGCTTTCTTT. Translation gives CAWSARRTGGVNTEAFF.

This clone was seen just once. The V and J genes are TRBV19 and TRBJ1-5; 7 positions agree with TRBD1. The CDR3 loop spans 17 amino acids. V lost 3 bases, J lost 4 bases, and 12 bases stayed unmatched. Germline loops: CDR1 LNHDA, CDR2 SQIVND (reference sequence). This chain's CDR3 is CASSILSSPRGNQPQHF. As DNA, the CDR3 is TGTGCCAGTAGTATTCTGTCGAGTCCCAGGGGGAATCAGCCCCAGCATTTT.

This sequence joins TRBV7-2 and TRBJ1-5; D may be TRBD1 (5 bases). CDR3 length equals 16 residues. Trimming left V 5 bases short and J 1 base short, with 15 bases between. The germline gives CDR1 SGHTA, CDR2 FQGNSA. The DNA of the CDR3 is TGTGCCAGCAGCCGCGCGGGGGGTGAAAGCAATCAGCCCCAGCATTTT. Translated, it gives CASSRAGGESNQPQHF.

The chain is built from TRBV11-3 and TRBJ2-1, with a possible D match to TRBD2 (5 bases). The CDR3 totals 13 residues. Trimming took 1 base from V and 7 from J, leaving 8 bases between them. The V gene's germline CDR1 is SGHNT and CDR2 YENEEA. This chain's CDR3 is CASSLGAVNEQFF. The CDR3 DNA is TGTGCCAGCAGCTTAGGAGCGGTTAATGAGCAGTTCTTC. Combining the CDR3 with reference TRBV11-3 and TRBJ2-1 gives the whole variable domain EAGVVQSPRYKIIEKKQPVAFWCNPISGHNTLYWYLQNLGQGPELLIRYENEEAVDDSQLPKDRFSAERLKGVDSTLKIQPAELGDSAVYLCASSLGAVNEQFFGPGTRLTVL.

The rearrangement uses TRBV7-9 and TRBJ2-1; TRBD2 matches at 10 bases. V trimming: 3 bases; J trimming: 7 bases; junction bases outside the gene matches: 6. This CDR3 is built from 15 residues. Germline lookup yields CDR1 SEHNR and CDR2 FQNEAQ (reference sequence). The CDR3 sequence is CASSFQREGLNEQFF. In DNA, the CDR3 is TGTGCCAGCAGCTTCCAGCGGGAGGGATTGAATGAGCAGTTCTTC.

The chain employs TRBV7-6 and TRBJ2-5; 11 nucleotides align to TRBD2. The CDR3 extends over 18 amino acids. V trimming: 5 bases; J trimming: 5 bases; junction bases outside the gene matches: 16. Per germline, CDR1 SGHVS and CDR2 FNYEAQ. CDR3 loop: CASSPARTSGSNHETQYF. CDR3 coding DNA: TGTGCCAGCAGCCCCGCCCGAACTAGCGGGAGTAATCACGAGACCCAGTACTTC.

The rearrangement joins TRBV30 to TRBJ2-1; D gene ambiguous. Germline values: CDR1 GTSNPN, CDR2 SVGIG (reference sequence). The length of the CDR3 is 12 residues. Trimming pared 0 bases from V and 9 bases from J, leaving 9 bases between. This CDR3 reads CAWSVRTTEQFF. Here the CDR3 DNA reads TGTGCCTGGAGTGTTCGGACGACTGAGCAGTTCTTC.

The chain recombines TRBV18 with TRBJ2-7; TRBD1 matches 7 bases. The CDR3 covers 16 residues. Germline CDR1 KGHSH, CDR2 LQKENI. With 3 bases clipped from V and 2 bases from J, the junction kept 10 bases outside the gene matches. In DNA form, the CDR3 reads TGTGCCAGCTCACCTTATAGAGACAGGGATCCCTACGAGCAGTACTTC. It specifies CASSPYRDRDPYEQYF.

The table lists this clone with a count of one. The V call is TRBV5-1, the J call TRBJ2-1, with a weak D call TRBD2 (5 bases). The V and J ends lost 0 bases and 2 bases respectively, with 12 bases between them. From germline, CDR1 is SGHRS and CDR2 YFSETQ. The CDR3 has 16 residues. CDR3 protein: CASSLAFLAPYNEQFF. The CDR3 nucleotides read TGCGCCAGCAGCTTGGCTTTCCTAGCCCCCTACAATGAGCAGTTCTTC. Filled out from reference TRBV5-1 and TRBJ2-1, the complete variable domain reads KAGVTQTPRYLIKTRGQQVTLSCSPISGHRSVSWYQQTPGQGLQFLFEYFSETQRNKGNFPGRFSGRQFSNSRSEMNVSTLELGDSALYLCASSLAFLAPYNEQFFGPGTRLTVL.

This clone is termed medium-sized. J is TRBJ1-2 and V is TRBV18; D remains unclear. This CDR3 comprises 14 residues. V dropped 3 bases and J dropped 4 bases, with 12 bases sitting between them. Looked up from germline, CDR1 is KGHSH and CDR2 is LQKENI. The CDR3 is CASSPPTESYGYTF. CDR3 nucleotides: TGTGCCAGCTCACCTCCAACAGAGAGCTATGGCTACACCTTC. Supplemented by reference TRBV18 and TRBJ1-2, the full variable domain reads NAGVMQNPRHLVRRRGQEARLRCSPMKGHSHVYWYRQLPEEGLKFMVYLQKENIIDESGMPKERFSAEFPKEGPSILRIQQVVRGDSAAYFCASSPPTESYGYTFGSGTRLTVV.

In DNA form, the CDR3 reads TGCGCCAGCAGCTCGACAATGGGTAATTCACCCCTCCACTTT. This codes for CASSSTMGNSPLHF. V usage is TRBV10-2 and J usage is TRBJ1-6; D uncertain. Germline V gene sequence: CDR1 WSHSY, CDR2 SAAADI. The CDR3 runs 14 residues. V was pared by 6 bases and J by 6 bases, with 12 bases between.

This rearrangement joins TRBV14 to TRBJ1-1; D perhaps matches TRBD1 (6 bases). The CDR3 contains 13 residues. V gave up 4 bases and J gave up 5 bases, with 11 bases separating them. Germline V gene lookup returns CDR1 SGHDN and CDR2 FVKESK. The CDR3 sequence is CASSLNTGTEAFF. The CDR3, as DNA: TGTGCCAGCAGCCTAAATACAGGGACTGAAGCTTTCTTT.

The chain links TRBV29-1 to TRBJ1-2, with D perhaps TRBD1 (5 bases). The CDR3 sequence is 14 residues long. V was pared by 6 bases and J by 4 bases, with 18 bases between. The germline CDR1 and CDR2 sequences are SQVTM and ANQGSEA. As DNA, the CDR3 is TGCAGCGTCAAAGCGGGGCGCGATCTCTATGGCTACACCTTC. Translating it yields CSVKAGRDLYGYTF. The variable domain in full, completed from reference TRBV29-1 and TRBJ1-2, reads SAVISQKPSRDICQRGTSLTIQCQVDSQVTMMFWYRQQPGQSLTLIATANQGSEATYESGFVIDKFPISRPNLTFSTLTVSNMSPEDSSIYLCSVKAGRDLYGYTFGSGTRLTVV.

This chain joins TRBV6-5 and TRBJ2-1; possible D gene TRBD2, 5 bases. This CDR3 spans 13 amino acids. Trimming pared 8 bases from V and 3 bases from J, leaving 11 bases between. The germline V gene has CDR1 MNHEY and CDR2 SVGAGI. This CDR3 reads CASGAAGYNEQFF. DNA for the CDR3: TGTGCCAGCGGAGCGGCTGGCTACAATGAGCAGTTCTTC.

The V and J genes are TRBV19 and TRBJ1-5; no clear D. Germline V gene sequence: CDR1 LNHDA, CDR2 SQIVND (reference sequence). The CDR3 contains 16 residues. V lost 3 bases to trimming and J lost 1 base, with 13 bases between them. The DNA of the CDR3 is TGTGCCAGTAGTATCCGACAAGGGCTCAGCAATCAGCCCCAGCATTTT. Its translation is CASSIRQGLSNQPQHF.

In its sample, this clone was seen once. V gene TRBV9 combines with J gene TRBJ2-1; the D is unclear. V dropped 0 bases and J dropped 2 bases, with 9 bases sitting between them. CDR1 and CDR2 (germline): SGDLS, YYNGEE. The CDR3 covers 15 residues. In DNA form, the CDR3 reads TGTGCCAGCAGCGTAGCTCAGGACCCCTACAATGAGCAGTTCTTC. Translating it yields CASSVAQDPYNEQFF. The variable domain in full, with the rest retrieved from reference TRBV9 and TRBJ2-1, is DSGVTQTPKHLITATGQRVTLRCSPRSGDLSVYWYQQSLDQGLQFLIQYYNGEERAKGNILERFSAQQFPDLHSELNLSSLELGDSALYFCASSVAQDPYNEQFFGPGTRLTVL.

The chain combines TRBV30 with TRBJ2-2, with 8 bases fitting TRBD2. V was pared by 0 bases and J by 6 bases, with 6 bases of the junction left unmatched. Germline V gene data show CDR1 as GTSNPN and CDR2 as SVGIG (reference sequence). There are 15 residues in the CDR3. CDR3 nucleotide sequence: TGTGCCTGGAGTGTACAGCGGGGGTTCGCCGGGGAGCTGTTTTTT. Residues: CAWSVQRGFAGELFF.